This entry features one T cell receptor beta chain sequence. Per the original methods: Reference gene primer amplification in the assay estimated nucleated cell counts. Method: immunoSEQ multiplex PCR; TCRdb's copy keeps in-frame clones and lacks some. The DNA was the basis for D and trimming; V, J and clone size are from that table. The table lists 350,000 to 400,000 clones, more than 70% of them singletons, with around 2.8% in the top ten. The sample comes from a study of blood T cell repertoires in COVID-19. The wider study: Donors in the United States, Italy and Spain gave samples during acute or convalescent COVID-19. Sample material is recorded as cDNA or gDNA derived from T cells, B-cell-depleted T cells, or PBMCs.

The sequenced sample consisted of peripheral blood. This sequence was found in a woman in her thirties with COVID-19, enrolled during active disease.

Here the CDR3 reads CASSVAPNQPQHF. DNA of the CDR3: TGTGCCAGCAGCGTAGCCCCAAATCAGCCCCAGCATTTT. The rearrangement joins TRBV9 to TRBJ1-5; no firm D call. Between the trimmed V and J ends, which lost 0 bases and 4 bases, there was a span of 5 bases. The germline CDR1 and CDR2 sequences are SGDLS and YYNGEE. The CDR3 has 13 residues.